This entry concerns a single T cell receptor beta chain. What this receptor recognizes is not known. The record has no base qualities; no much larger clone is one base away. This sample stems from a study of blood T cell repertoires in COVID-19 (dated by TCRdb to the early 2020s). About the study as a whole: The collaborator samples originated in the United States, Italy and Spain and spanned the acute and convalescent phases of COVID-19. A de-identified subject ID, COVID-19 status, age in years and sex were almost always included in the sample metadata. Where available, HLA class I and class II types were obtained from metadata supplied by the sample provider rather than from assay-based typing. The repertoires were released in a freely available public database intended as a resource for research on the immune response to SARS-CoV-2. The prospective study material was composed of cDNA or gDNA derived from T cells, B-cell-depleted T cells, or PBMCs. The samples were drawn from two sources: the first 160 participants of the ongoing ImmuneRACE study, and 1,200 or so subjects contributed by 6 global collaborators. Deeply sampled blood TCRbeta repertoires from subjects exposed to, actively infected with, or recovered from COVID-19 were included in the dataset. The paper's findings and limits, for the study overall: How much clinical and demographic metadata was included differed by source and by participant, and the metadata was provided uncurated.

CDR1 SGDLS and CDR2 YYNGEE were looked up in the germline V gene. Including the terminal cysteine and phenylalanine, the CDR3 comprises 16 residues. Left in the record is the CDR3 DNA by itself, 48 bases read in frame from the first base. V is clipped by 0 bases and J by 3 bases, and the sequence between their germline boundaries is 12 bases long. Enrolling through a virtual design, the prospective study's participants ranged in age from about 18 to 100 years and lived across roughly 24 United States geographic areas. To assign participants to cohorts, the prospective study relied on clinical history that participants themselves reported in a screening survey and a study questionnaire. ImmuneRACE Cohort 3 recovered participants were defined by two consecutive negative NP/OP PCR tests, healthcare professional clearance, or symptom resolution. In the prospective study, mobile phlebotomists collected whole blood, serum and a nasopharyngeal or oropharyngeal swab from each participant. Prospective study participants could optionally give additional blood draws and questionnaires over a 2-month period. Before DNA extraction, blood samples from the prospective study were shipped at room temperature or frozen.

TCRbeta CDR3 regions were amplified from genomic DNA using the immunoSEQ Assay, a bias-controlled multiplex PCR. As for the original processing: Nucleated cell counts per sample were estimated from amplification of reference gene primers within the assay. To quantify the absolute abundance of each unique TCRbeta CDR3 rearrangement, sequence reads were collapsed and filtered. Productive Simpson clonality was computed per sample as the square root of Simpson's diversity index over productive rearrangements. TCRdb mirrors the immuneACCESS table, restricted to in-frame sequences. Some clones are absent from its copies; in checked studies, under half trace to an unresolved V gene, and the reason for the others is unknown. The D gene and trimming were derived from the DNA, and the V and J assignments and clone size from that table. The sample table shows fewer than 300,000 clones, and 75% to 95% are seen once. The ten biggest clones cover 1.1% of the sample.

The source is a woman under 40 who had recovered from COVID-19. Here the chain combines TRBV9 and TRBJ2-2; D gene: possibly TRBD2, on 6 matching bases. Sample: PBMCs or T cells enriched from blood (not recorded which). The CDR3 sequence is CASSVEASDYTGELFF. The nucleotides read TGTGCCAGCAGCGTAGAGGCTAGCGACTACACCGGGGAGCTGTTTTTT.